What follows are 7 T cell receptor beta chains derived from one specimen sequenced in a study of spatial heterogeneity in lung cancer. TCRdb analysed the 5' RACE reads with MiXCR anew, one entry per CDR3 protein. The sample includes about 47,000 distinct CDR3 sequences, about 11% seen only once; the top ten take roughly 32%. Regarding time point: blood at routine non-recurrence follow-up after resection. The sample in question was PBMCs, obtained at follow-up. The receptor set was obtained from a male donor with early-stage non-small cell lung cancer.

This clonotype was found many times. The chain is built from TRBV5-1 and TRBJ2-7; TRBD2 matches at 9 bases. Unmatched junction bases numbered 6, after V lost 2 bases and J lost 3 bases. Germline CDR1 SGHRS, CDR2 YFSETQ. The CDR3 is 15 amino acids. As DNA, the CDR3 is TGCGCCAGCAGCTTCCTAGCGGGAACTTTCTACGAGCAGTACTTC. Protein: CASSFLAGTFYEQYF. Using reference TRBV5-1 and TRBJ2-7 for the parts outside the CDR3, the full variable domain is KAGVTQTPRYLIKTRGQQVTLSCSPISGHRSVSWYQQTPGQGLQFLFEYFSETQRNKGNFPGRFSGRQFSNSRSEMNVSTLELGDSALYLCASSFLAGTFYEQYFGPGTRLTVT.

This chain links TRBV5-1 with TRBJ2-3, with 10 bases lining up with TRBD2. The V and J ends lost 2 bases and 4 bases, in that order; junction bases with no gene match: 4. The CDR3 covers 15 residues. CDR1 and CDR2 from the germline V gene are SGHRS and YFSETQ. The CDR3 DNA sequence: TGCGCCAGCAGCTTTTCTAGCGGGGGACCAGATACGCAGTATTTT. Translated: CASSFSSGGPDTQYF.

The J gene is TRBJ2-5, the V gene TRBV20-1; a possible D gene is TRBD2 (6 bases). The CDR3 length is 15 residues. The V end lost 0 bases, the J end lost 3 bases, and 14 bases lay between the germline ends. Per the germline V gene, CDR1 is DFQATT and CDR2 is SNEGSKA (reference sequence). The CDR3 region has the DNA TGCAGTGCTAGAGATAGGAGGGGATCCGAAGAGACCCAGTACTTC. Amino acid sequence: CSARDRRGSEETQYF.

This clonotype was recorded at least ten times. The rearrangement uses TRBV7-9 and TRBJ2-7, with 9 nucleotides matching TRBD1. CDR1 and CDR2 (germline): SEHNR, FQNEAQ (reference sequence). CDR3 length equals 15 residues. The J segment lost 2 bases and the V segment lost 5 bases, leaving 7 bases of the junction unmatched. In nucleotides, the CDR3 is TGTGCCAGCAGCATTCCGGGACAGGGCACCTACGAGCAGTACTTC. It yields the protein CASSIPGQGTYEQYF.

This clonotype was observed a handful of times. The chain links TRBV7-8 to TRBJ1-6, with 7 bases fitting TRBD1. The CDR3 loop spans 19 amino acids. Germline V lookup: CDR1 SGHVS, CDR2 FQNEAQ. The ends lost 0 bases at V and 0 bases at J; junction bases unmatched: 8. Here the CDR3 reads CASSLATGPTSSYNSPLHF. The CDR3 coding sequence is TGTGCCAGCAGCTTAGCGACAGGGCCCACTAGCTCCTATAATTCACCCCTCCACTTT.

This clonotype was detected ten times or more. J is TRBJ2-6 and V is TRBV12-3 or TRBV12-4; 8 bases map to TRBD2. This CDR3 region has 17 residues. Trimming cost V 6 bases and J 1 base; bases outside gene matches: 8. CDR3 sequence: CASSRREGPSGANVLTF. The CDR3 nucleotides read TGTGCCAGCAGCCGCCGGGAGGGGCCGTCTGGGGCCAACGTCCTGACTTTC.

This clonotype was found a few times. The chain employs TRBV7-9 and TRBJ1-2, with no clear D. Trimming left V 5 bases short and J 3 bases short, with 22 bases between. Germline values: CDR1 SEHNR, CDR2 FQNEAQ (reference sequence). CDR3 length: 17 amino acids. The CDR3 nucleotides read TGTGCCAGCAGCCCCACGTCCTTAGGCCAGCGGCACTATGGCTACACCTTC. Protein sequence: CASSPTSLGQRHYGYTF.